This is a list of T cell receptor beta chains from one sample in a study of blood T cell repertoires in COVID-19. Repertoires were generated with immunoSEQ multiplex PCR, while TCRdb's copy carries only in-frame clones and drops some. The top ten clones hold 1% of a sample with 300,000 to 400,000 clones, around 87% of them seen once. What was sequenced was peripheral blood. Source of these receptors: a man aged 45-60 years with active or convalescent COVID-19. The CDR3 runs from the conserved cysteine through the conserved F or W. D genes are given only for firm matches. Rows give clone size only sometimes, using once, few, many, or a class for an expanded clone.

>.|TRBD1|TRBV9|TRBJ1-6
TGTGCCAGCAGCCAGACAGGGTCGGGTTCACCCCTCCACTTT
CASSQTGSGSPLHF
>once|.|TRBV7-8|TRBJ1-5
TGTGCCAGCAGCTTAGTCTTTGGGGCGCCTTATAGCAATCAGCCCCAGCATTTT
CASSLVFGAPYSNQPQHF
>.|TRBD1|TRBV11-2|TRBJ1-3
TGTGCCAGCAGCTTAGGGACAGGGGGTCACACGAGAAACACCATATATTTT
CASSLGTGGHTRNTIYF
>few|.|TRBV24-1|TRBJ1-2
TGTGCCACCAGTGGCCCCTCCCAGGGTGCGTATGGCTACACCTTC
CATSGPSQGAYGYTF
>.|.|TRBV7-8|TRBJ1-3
TGTGCCAGCAGCCGGCAGGGCATGGCTGGAAACACCATATATTTT
CASSRQGMAGNTIYF
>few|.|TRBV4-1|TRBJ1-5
TGCGCCAGCAGCCAAGTGACACCGTATAGCAATCAGCCCCAGCATTTT
CASSQVTPYSNQPQHF
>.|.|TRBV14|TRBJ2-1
TGTGCCAGCAGCACTACGGAAACGAGGATTTACAATGAGCAGTTCTTC
CASSTTETRIYNEQFF
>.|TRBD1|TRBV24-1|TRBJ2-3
TGTGCCACCAGTGTGGGACAGGGGTCCACAGATACGCAGTATTTT
CATSVGQGSTDTQYF
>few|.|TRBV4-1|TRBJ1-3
TGCGCCAGCAGCCGCGTACAGGTTAGCTCTGGAAACACCATATATTTT
CASSRVQVSSGNTIYF
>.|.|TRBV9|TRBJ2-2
TGTGCCAGCAGCGTAGATCTTGGGGCGGCGAACACCGGGGAGCTGTTTTTT
CASSVDLGAANTGELFF
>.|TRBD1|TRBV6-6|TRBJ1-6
TGTGCCAGCAGACGACAGGGGGCTTATTCACCCCTCCACTTT
CASRRQGAYSPLHF
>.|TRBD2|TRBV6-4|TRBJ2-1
TGTGCCAGCAGTGAGTCCGGACTAGCTCCCTACAATGAGCAGTTCTTC
CASSESGLAPYNEQFF
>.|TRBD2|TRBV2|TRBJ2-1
TGTGCCAGCAGTGAAGCGGGGACTAGCGCCGGGGGGCAGTTCTTC
CASSEAGTSAGGQFF